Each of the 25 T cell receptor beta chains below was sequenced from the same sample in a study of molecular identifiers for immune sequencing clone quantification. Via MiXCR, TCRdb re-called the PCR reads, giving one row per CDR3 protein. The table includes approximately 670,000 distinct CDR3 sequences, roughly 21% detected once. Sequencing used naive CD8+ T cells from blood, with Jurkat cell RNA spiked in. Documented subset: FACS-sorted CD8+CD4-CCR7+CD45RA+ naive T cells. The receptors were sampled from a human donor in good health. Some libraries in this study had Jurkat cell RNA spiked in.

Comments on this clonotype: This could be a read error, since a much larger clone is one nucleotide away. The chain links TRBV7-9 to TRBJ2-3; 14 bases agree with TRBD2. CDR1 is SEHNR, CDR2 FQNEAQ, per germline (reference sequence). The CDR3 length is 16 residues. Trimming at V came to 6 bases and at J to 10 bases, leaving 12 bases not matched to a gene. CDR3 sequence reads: CASSSPTSGGADAQYF. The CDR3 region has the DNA TGTGCCAGCAGTTCTCCGACTAGCGGGGGGGCCGATGCGCAGTATTTT.

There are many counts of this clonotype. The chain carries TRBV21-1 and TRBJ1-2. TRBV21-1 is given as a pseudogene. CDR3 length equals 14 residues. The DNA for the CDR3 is TGTGCCAGCATCACAAAGGATCCTAACTATGGCTACACCTTC. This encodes CASITKDPNYGYTF.

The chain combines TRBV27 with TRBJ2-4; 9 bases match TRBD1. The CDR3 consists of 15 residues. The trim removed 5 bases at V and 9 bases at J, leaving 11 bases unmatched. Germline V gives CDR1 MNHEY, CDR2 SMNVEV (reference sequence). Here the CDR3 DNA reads TGTGCCAGCAGTCCCGGGACAGGGCGGCGAGGCATTCAGTACTTC. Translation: CASSPGTGRRGIQYF.

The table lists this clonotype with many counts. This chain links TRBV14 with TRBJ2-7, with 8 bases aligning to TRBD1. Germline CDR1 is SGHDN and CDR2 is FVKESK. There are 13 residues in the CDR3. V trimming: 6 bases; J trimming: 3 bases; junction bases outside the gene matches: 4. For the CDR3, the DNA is TGTGCCAGCAGTCACGGACAGGGCTACGAGCAGTACTTC. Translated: CASSHGQGYEQYF.

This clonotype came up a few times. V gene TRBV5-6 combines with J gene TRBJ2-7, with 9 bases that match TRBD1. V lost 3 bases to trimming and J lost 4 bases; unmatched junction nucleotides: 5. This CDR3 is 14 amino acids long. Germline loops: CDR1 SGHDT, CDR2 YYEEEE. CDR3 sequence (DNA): TGTGCCAGCAGCTCGCCTGACAGGGGGTACGAGCAGTACTTC. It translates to CASSSPDRGYEQYF.

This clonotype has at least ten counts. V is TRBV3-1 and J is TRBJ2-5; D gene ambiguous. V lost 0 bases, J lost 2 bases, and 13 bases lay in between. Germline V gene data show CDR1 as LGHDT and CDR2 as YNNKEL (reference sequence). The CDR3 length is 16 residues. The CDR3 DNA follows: TGTGCCAGCAGCCAAGAGAGAGAACAGTATCAAGAGACCCAGTACTTC. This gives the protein CASSQEREQYQETQYF.

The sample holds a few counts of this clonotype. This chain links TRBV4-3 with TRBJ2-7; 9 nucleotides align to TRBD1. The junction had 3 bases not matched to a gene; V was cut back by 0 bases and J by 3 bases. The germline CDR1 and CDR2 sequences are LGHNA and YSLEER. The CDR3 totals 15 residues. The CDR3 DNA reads TGCGCCAGCAGCCAAGAAAGGGGACAGGGCTACGAGCAGTACTTC. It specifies CASSQERGQGYEQYF.

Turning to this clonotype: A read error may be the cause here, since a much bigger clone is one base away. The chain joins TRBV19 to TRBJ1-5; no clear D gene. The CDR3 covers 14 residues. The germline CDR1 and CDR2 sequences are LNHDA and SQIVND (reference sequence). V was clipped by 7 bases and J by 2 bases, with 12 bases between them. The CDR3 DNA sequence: TGTGCCAGTACTCCCGTCGGGGGCAATCAGCCCCAGCATTTT. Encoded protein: CASTPVGGNQPQHF.

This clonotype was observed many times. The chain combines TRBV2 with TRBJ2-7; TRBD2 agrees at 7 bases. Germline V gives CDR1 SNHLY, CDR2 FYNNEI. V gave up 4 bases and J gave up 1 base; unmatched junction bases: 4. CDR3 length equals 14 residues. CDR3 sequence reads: CASSAARESYEQYF. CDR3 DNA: TGTGCCAGCAGTGCCGCGCGGGAGTCCTACGAGCAGTACTTC.

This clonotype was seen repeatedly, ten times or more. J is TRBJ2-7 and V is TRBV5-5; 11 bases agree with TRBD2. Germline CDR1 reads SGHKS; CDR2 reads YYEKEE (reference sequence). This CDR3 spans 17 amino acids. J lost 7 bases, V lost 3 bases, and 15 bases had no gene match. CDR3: CASSWGTSGFPLEEQYF. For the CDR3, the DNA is TGTGCCAGCAGCTGGGGGACTAGCGGCTTTCCCCTGGAGGAGCAGTACTTC.

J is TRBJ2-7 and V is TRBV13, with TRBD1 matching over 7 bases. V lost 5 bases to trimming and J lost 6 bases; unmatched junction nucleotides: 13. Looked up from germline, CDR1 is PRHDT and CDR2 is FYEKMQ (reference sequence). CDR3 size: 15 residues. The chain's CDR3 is CASSGLRQGVSEQYF. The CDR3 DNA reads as TGTGCCAGCAGCGGACTTAGACAGGGTGTAAGCGAGCAGTACTTC.

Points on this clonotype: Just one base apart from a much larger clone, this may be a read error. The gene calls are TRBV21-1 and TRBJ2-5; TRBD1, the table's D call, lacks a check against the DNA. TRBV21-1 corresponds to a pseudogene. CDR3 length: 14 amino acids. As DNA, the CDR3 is TGTGCCAGCGGCAAGGGACAGGGACAAGAGACCCAGTACTTC. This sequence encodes CASGKGQGQETQYF.

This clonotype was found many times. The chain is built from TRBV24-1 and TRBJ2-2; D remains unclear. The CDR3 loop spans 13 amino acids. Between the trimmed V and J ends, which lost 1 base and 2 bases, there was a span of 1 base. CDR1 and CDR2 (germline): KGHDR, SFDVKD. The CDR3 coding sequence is TGTGCCACCAGTGATTTTAACACCGGGGAGCTGTTTTTT. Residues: CATSDFNTGELFF.

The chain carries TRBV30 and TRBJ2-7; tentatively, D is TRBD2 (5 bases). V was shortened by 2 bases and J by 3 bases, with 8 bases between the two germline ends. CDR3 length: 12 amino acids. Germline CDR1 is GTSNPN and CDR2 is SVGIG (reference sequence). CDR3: CAWSLRDYEQYF. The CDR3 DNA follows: TGTGCCTGGAGTTTGAGGGACTACGAGCAGTACTTC.

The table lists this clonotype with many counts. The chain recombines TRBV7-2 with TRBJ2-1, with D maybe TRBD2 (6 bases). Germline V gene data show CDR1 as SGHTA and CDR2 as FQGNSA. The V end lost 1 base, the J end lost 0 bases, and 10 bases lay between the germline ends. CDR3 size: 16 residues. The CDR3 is CASSLVLASSYNEQFF. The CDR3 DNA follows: TGTGCCAGCAGCTTAGTCCTAGCGAGCTCCTACAATGAGCAGTTCTTC.

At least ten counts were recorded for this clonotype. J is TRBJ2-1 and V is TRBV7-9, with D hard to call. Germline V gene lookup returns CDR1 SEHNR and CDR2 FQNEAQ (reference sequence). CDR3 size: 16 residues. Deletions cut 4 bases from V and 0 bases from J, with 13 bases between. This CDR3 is CASSSSESYSYNEQFF. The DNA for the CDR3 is TGTGCCAGCAGCTCGAGCGAAAGCTACTCCTACAATGAGCAGTTCTTC.

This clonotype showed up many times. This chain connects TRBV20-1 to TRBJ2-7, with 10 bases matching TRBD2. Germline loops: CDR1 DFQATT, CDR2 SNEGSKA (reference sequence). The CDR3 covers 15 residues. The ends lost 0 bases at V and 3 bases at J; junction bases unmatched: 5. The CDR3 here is CSARDGSSGSYEQYF. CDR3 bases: TGCAGTGCTAGAGATGGTTCTAGCGGGAGCTACGAGCAGTACTTC.

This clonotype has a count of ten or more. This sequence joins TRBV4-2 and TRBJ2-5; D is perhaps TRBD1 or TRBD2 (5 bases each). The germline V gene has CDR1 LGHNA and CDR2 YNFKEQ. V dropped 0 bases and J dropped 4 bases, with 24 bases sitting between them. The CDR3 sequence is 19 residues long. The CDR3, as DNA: TGTGCCAGCAGCCAAGAGGCCCTTCCCGGGCCCGGGGCTGGAGAGACCCAGTACTTC. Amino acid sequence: CASSQEALPGPGAGETQYF.

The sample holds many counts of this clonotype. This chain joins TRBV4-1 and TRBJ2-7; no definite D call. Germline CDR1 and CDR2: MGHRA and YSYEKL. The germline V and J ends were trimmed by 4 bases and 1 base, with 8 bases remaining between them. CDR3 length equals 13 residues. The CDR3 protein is CASSRPESYEQYF. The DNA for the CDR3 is TGCGCCAGCAGCCGACCGGAGTCCTACGAGCAGTACTTC.

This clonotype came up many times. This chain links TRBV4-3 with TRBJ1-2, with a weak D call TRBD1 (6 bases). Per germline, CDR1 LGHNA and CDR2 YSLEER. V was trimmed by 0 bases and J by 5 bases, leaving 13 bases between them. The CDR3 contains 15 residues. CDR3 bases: TGCGCCAGCAGCCAAGATAGAGGACAGCAGTATGGCTACACCTTC. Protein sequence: CASSQDRGQQYGYTF.

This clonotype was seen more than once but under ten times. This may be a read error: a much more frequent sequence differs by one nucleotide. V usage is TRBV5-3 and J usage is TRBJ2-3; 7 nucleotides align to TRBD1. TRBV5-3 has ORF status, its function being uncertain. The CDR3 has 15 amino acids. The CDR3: CASSLGLGGTGTQYF. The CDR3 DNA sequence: TGTGCCAGCAGCTTGGGCCTAGGGGGCACAGGTACGCAGTATTTT.

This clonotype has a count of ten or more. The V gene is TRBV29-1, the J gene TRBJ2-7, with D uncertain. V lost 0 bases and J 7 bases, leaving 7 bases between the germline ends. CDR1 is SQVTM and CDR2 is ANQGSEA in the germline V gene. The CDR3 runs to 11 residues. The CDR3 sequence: CSVEDVGEQYF. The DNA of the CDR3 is TGCAGCGTTGAAGATGTAGGGGAGCAGTACTTC.

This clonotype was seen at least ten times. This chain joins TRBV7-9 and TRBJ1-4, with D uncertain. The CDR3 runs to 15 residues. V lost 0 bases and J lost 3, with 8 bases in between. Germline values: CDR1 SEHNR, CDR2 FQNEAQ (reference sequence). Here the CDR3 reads CASSLALDSNEKLFF. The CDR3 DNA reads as TGTGCCAGCAGCTTAGCGTTGGATTCTAATGAAAAACTGTTTTTT.

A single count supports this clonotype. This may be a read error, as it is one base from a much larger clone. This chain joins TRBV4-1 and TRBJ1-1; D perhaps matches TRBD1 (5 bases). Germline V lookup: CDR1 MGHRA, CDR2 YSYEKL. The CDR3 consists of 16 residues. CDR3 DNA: TGCGCCAGCAGCCAAGTTTCTCCAGGTTGGGGCACTGAAGCTCTCTTT. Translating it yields CASSQVSPGWGTEALF.

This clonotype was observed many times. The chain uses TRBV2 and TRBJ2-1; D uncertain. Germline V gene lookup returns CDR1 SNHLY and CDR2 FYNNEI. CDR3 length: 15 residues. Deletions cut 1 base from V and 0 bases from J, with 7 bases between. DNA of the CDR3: TGTGCCAGCAGTGAAGACTATAGCTCCTACAATGAGCAGTTCTTC. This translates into CASSEDYSSYNEQFF.